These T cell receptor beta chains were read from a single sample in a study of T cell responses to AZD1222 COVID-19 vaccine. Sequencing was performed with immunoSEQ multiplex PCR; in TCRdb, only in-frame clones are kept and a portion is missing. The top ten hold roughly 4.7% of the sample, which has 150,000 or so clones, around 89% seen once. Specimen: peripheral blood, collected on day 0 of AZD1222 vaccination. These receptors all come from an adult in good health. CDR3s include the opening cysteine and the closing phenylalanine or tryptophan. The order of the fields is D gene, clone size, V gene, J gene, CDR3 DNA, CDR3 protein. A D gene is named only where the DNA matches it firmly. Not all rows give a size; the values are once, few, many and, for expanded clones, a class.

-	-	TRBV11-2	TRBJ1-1	TGTGCCAGCAGCTTATGGGGGGCCACTGAAGCTTTCTTT	CASSLWGATEAFF
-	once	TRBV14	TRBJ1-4	TGTGCCAGCAGCCAAGGCACAGGGTCAACTAATGAAAAACTGTTTTTT	CASSQGTGSTNEKLFF
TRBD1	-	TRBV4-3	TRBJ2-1	TGCGCCAGCAAAGGGCTGGGACAGTCCTACAATGAGCAGTTCTTC	CASKGLGQSYNEQFF
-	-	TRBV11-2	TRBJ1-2	TGTGCCAGCAGCTTGAGTGGAGACGGATACTATGGCTACACCTTC	CASSLSGDGYYGYTF
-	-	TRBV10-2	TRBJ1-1	TGCGCCAGCAGTGATCAGGGGATGAACACTGAAGCTTTCTTT	CASSDQGMNTEAFF
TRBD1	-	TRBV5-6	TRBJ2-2	TGTGCCAGCAGCTTGGATCGGGGACAGGTCGCGCCCGGGGAGCTGTTTTTT	CASSLDRGQVAPGELFF
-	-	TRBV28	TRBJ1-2	TGTGCCAGCAGTTTTGAAGTTAACTATGGCTACACCTTC	CASSFEVNYGYTF
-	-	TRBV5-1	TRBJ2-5	TGCGCCAGCACCCTTACAGGGATGGGACAAGAGACCCAGTACTTC	CASTLTGMGQETQYF
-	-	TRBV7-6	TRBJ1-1	TGTGCCAGCAGCTTAGTGGACAGCCCCATCGGAAACACTGAAGCTTTCTTT	CASSLVDSPIGNTEAFF
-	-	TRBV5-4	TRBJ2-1	TGTGCCAGCGGAGCAGGGAGAGCGAATGAGCAGTTCTTC	CASGAGRANEQFF
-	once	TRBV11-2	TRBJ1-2	TGTGCCAGCAGCTTAGATTTATCCTATGGCTACACCTTC	CASSLDLSYGYTF
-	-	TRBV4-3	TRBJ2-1	TGCGCCAGCAGCCAAGCCGCCGGACTTGAGGGCAATGAGCAGTTCTTC	CASSQAAGLEGNEQFF
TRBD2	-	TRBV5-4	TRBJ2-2	TGTGCCAGCAGCTTGGTAACTAGCGGGGCGAACACCGGGGAGCTGTTTTTT	CASSLVTSGANTGELFF
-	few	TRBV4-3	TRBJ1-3	TGCGCCAGCAGTCTTGTGGGGGAAAACACCATATATTTT	CASSLVGENTIYF
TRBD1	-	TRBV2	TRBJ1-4	TGTGCCAGCAGTGGGACAGGGCCTAATGAAAAACTGTTTTTT	CASSGTGPNEKLFF
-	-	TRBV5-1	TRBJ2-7	TGCGCCAGCAGCGGGATACAGGGACCCTCCCCCTACGAGCAGTACTTC	CASSGIQGPSPYEQYF
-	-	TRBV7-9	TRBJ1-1	TGTGCCAGCACCCGGGACACGAGCACTGAAGCTTTCTTT	CASTRDTSTEAFF
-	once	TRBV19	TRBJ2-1	TGTGCCAGTAGTCCCCGTCGGAAAGTCTACAATGAGCAGTTCTTC	CASSPRRKVYNEQFF
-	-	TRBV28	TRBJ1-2	TGTGCCAGCAGTTTATCTGCGAACAGGGATGGCTACACCTTC	CASSLSANRDGYTF
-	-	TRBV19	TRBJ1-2	TGTGCCAGTAGTAACCGCAGGGGAACCATCTATGGCTACACCTTC	CASSNRRGTIYGYTF
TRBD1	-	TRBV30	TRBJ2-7	TGTGCCTGGAGTACAGGGACAGTCGCCCACGAGCAGTACTTC	CAWSTGTVAHEQYF
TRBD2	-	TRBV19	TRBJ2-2	TGTGCCAGTAGGAGGACTAGGACCGCCACCGGGGAGCTGTTTTTT	CASRRTRTATGELFF
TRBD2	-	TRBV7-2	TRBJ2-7	TGTGCCAGCAGCACCCAGCCCGTACTAGCGGGAGCCTACGAGCAGTACTTC	CASSTQPVLAGAYEQYF
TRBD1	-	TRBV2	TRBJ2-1	TGTGCCAGGACGGAGACAGGGAGCTCCTACAATGAGCAGTTCTTC	CARTETGSSYNEQFF
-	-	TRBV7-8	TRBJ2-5	TGTGCCAGCAGCCCCAGGGGGGTAGAGACCCAGTACTTC	CASSPRGVETQYF
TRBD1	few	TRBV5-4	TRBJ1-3	TGTGCCAGCAGCATAACAGGGGCCACAGGAAACACCATATATTTT	CASSITGATGNTIYF
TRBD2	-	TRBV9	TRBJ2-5	TGTGCCAGCAGCGTAGGGACTCTAGCGGGAGGTCCAGAGACCCAGTACTTC	CASSVGTLAGGPETQYF
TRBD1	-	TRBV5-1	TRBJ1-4	TGCGCCAGCAGCTTATACGGGACAGCAGACGAAAAACTGTTTTTT	CASSLYGTADEKLFF
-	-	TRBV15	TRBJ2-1	TGTGCCACCAGCCTTGGGGAATACAATGAGCAGTTCTTC	CATSLGEYNEQFF
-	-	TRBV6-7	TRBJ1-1	TGTGCCAGCAGTTACTCGAAGAGCCTCGGACAGAACACTGAAGCTTTCTTT	CASSYSKSLGQNTEAFF
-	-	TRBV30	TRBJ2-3	TGTGCCTGGAAATGGGGGAGAGGTACAGATACGCAGTATTTT	CAWKWGRGTDTQYF
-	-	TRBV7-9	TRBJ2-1	TGTGCCAGCAGGCGGGACTGGGAAGGTGAGCAGTTCTTC	CASRRDWEGEQFF
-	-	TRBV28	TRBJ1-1	TGTGCCAGCAGCGAGAACACTGAAGCTTTCTTT	CASSENTEAFF
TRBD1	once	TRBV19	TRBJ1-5	TGTGCCAGTAGTCACATTCGGACAGGGGAACGGGTCAATCAGCCCCAGCATTTT	CASSHIRTGERVNQPQHF
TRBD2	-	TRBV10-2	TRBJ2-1	TGCGCCAGCAGTGAGTCGACCGGGACTAGCGGGAGTCGGGGCTACAATGAGCAGTTCTTC	CASSESTGTSGSRGYNEQFF
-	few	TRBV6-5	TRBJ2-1	TGTGCCAGCAGTTACGAGGAACCCTACAATGAGCAGTTCTTC	CASSYEEPYNEQFF
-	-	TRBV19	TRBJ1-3	TGTGCCAGTAGTATCCGGGACGGCGCTTCGGGTGGAAACACCATATATTTT	CASSIRDGASGGNTIYF
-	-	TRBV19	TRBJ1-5	TGTGCCAGTAGTATTGTCGGGGGGCCCAGCAATCAGCCCCAGCATTTT	CASSIVGGPSNQPQHF
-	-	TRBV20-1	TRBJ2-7	TGCAGTGCTAGTTCTGGAATGGGGCAGTACTTC	CSASSGMGQYF
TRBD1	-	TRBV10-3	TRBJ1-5	TGTGCCATCAGTGAGGGACAGGGCAACAATCAGCCCCAGCATTTT	CAISEGQGNNQPQHF
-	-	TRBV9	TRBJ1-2	TGTGCCAGCAGCGTAGGGCAGGCGGACTATGGCTACACCTTC	CASSVGQADYGYTF